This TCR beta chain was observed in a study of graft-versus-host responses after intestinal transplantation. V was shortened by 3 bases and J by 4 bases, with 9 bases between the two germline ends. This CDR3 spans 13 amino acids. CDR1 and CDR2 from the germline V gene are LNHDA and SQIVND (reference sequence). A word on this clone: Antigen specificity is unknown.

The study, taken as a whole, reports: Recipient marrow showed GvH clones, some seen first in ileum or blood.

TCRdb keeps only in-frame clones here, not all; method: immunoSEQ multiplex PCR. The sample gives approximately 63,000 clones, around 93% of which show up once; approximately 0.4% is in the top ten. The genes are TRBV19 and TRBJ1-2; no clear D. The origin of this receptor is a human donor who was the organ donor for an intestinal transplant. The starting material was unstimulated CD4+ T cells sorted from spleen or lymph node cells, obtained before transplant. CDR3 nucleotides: TGTGCCAGTAGTATCGGGCCCACCTATGGCTACACCTTC. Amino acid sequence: CASSIGPTYGYTF.